These T cell receptor beta chains were read from a single sample in a study of T-cell memory formation after mild COVID-19. From the 5' RACE reads, TCRdb called clonotypes with MiXCR, one entry per CDR3 protein. The sample comprises some 340,000 distinct CDR3 sequences, 10% to 15% of which are singletons, and 20% to 25% rests with the top ten. Sequenced: PBMCs or a T cell subset sorted from them (not recorded which). These receptors originate from a man between 18 and 29 years old who had mild COVID-19 (a few samples of this study predate the infection). Cell type and time point are not known. The CDR3 runs from the conserved cysteine through the conserved F or W. The D gene is left open where the match is weak. Clone size appears in some rows only: once, few, many, or a class for an expanded clone.

v_call	clone_size	d_call	j_call	cdr3_nt	cdr3_aa
TRBV10-3	few	TRBD1	TRBJ2-2	TGTGCCATCAGGGCTGACAGGGCTCGGGGCACCGGGGAGCTGTTTTTT	CAIRADRARGTGELFF
TRBV9	few	TRBD1	TRBJ2-1	TGTGCCAGCAGCACCGGACAGGGGGGGACTAATGAGCAGTTCTTC	CASSTGQGGTNEQFF
TRBV18	-	TRBD1	TRBJ2-7	TGTGCCAGCTCACCGGGTAACCGGGACAGGGCCGGGGAGCAGTACTTC	CASSPGNRDRAGEQYF
TRBV11-2	few	-	TRBJ2-2	TGTGCCAGCAGCCCCGCTGGCCCGAACACCGGGGAGCTGTTTTTT	CASSPAGPNTGELFF
TRBV2	-	-	TRBJ2-6	TGTGACAGCAGTGCGAGCTCTGGGGCCAACGTCCTGACTTTC	CDSSASSGANVLTF
TRBV5-1	few	TRBD2	TRBJ2-5	TGCGCCAGCAGCTTGGCCGGGACTACTGAAGAGACCCAGTACTTC	CASSLAGTTEETQYF
TRBV20-1	-	-	TRBJ1-1	TGCAGGGCCCGGGGCAGGGTCCCTGAAGCTTTCTTT	CRARGRVPEAFF
TRBV5-5	many	TRBD2	TRBJ2-3	TGTGCCAGCAGCGGGACTAGCGGGGATACGCAGTATTTT	CASSGTSGDTQYF
TRBV12-3/TRBV12-4	few	-	TRBJ1-1	TGTGCCAGCAGTTTACCCCGAGACAGTCCTTCGACTGAAGCTTTCTTT	CASSLPRDSPSTEAFF
TRBV5-1	few	-	TRBJ2-2	TGCGCCAGCTCCGGGGACCCCCTGAACACCGGGGAGCTGTTTTTT	CASSGDPLNTGELFF
TRBV27	many	-	TRBJ1-6	TGTGCCAGCAGTGGTGGGGCCCGTAATTCACCCCTCCACTTT	CASSGGARNSPLHF
TRBV6-4	-	-	TRBJ1-3	TGTGCCAGCAGTGGGGGTATTAAGGGACAAGCCCCTCGAGGAAACACCATATATTTT	CASSGGIKGQAPRGNTIYF
TRBV5-1	-	-	TRBJ2-2	TGCGCCAGCAGAGTCGACGGCACCGGGGAGCTGTTTTTT	CASRVDGTGELFF
TRBV7-2	-	-	TRBJ1-2	TGTGCCAGCAGCTTAGCATACGGGACAAGTCCCTATGGCTACACCTTC	CASSLAYGTSPYGYTF
TRBV5-1	few	-	TRBJ1-1	TGCGCCAGCAGCTTTCTATCCAGGCAGAACACTGAAGCTTTCTTT	CASSFLSRQNTEAFF
TRBV19	few	TRBD1	TRBJ1-5	TGTGCCAGTAGTATCGCCCGACAGGGATGGATTCAGCCCCAGCATTTT	CASSIARQGWIQPQHF
TRBV7-2	-	-	TRBJ1-3	TGTGCCAGCAGCTTGGTCGGGGGGCCTGGAAACACCATATATTTT	CASSLVGGPGNTIYF
TRBV6-6	-	-	TRBJ2-5	TGTGCCAGCAGTTACCCACCACAAGAGACCCAGTACTTC	CASSYPPQETQYF
TRBV28	few	-	TRBJ2-3	TGTGCCAGCAGTTGGGGGGCGGGGGAAGATACGCAGTATTTT	CASSWGAGEDTQYF
TRBV7-9	-	-	TRBJ1-1	TGTGCCAGCACCCTAACGAACACTGAAGCTTTCTTT	CASTLTNTEAFF
TRBV10-3	-	-	TRBJ2-2	TGTGCCATCAGTGACTTTGGAGCTAGGCCCGGGGAGCTGTTTTTT	CAISDFGARPGELFF
TRBV15	many	-	TRBJ2-2	TGTGCCACCAGCAGAGATTTGGGGGGCGGGGAGCTGTTTTTT	CATSRDLGGGELFF
TRBV4-3	-	TRBD2	TRBJ2-1	TGCGCCAGCAGCCAAGATTCGCGCGGGGGGGCAGACAATGAGCAGTTCTTC	CASSQDSRGGADNEQFF